These 20 T cell receptor beta chains were sequenced from one sample in a study of early T cells in non-severe SARS-CoV-2 infection. Each CDR3 protein is one row after TCRdb ran MiXCR on the 5' RACE reads. The sample records approximately 34,000 distinct CDR3 sequences, 7.9% being singletons. The material was whole blood, obtained at baseline. The receptors derive from an adult who was a healthcare worker with PCR-confirmed SARS-CoV-2 infection or an uninfected control (not recorded which).

This clonotype has more than one count but fewer than ten. The chain employs TRBV7-9 and TRBJ1-1, with D uncertain. CDR3 length: 16 amino acids. Trimming cost V 4 bases and J 4 bases, with 19 bases left between them. Germline assignment: CDR1 SEHNR and CDR2 FQNEAQ (reference sequence). This CDR3 reads CASSSLTPDLGTEAFF. CDR3 sequence (DNA): TGTGCCAGCAGCTCCTTAACACCCGACCTGGGCACTGAAGCTTTCTTT.

This clonotype was recorded at least ten times. This chain joins TRBV7-9 and TRBJ2-7; 10 bases are a match to TRBD1. The CDR3 extends over 14 amino acids. Per germline, CDR1 SEHNR and CDR2 FQNEAQ (reference sequence). J was trimmed by 7 bases and V by 4 bases; bases with no gene match: 7. CDR3 region: CASSYQTGGGEQYF. CDR3 sequence (DNA): TGTGCCAGCAGCTACCAGACAGGGGGCGGGGAGCAGTACTTC.

The V and J genes are TRBV19 and TRBJ2-1, with TRBD2 identical over 10 bases. Germline V gene sequence: CDR1 LNHDA, CDR2 SQIVND (reference sequence). The CDR3 spans 16 residues. V lost 6 bases to trimming and J lost 4 bases; unmatched junction nucleotides: 9. The CDR3 DNA reads TGTGCCAGTAGCTCAATCACTAGCGGGGCTTACAATGAGCAGTTCTTC. This codes for CASSSITSGAYNEQFF.

This sequence joins TRBV9 and TRBJ2-7, with D possibly called TRBD1 or TRBD2 (5 bases each). The V and J ends lost 0 bases and 1 base respectively, with 11 bases between them. Germline V gene sequence: CDR1 SGDLS, CDR2 YYNGEE. CDR3 length equals 15 residues. The CDR3 DNA follows: TGTGCCAGCAGCGTAGAGCAGGGAGCGTCCTACGAGCAGTACTTC. This sequence encodes CASSVEQGASYEQYF.

The V call is TRBV13, the J call TRBJ2-2, with D perhaps TRBD1 (5 bases). Looked up from germline, CDR1 is PRHDT and CDR2 is FYEKMQ (reference sequence). The CDR3 sequence is 14 residues long. V lost 6 bases and J 3 bases, leaving 11 bases between the germline ends. The CDR3 sequence is CASRHLGDTGELFF. The CDR3 DNA is TGTGCCAGCAGACACCTAGGGGACACCGGGGAGCTGTTTTTT.

This clonotype was picked up many times. The V gene is TRBV5-1, the J gene TRBJ1-1, with D unresolved. V lost 4 bases and J 1 base, leaving 11 bases between the germline ends. The CDR3 extends over 14 amino acids. Germline V lookup: CDR1 SGHRS, CDR2 YFSETQ. The CDR3 DNA reads TGCGCCAGCAGCCGCGGCCGGGAGAACACTGAAGCTTTCTTT. Residues: CASSRGRENTEAFF.

CDR3 sequence: CAWRPDWYNEQFF. DNA of the CDR3: TGTGCCTGGAGACCGGACTGGTACAATGAGCAGTTCTTC. The chain employs TRBV30 and TRBJ2-1, with D maybe TRBD2 (5 bases). Per germline, CDR1 GTSNPN and CDR2 SVGIG (reference sequence). CDR3 length equals 13 residues. V shed 3 bases and J shed 4 bases, with 10 bases lying between them.

Notes on this clonotype: The CDR3 does not close with the conserved phenylalanine or tryptophan, likely indicating a read error. The DNA is omitted, as the CDR3 cannot be located on it reliably, and the CDR3 follows TCRdb's listing. The chain employs TRBV10-3 and TRBJ2-1; the table's D call, TRBD1, has no DNA check behind it. From its first to its last residue, the CDR3 has 12 amino acids. CDR1 and CDR2 (germline): ENHRY, SYGVKD. The CDR3 loop is CAITLPTGVSVS.

This clonotype was seen at least ten times. The chain uses TRBV29-1 and TRBJ2-7, with a tentative D call TRBD2 (6 bases). Between the trimmed V and J ends, which lost 5 bases and 7 bases, there was a span of 15 bases. The CDR3 runs to 12 residues. Germline values: CDR1 SQVTM, CDR2 ANQGSEA. The CDR3 loop reads CSVFSDGGEQYF. CDR3 DNA sequence: TGCAGCGTTTTCTCCGACGGGGGTGAGCAGTACTTC.

This chain connects TRBV28 to TRBJ1-2; 8 nucleotides agree with TRBD1. V lost 6 bases to trimming and J lost 7 bases; unmatched junction nucleotides: 10. The germline V gene has CDR1 MDHEN and CDR2 SYDVKM. CDR3 length equals 14 residues. The CDR3 bases are TGTGCCAGCAGGCAAGCCGGACAGGGTTCTGGCTACACCTTC. This sequence encodes CASRQAGQGSGYTF.

Only one count was recorded for this clonotype. V usage is TRBV29-1 and J usage is TRBJ1-1; D remains ambiguous. The CDR3 loop spans 13 amino acids. The germline gives CDR1 SQVTM, CDR2 ANQGSEA. Trimming cost V 4 bases and J 3 bases, with 12 bases left between them. CDR3 residues: CSVGVDLYTEAFF. DNA of the CDR3: TGCAGCGTTGGGGTGGATTTGTACACTGAAGCTTTCTTT.

This chain uses TRBV27 with TRBJ1-2, with unresolved D. The CDR3 runs 13 residues. Per the germline V gene, CDR1 is MNHEY and CDR2 is SMNVEV (reference sequence). V lost 2 bases, J lost 2 bases, and 6 bases lay in between. CDR3 in amino acids: CASSLAGNYGYTF. The CDR3 nucleotides read TGTGCCAGCAGTTTAGCGGGGAACTATGGCTACACCTTC.

Worth noting for this clonotype: The DNA is left out, because the CDR3 cannot be placed on it with certainty; the CDR3 is given as TCRdb lists it. V is TRBV15 and J is TRBJ1-2; no check of the table's D call, TRBD1, against the DNA was made. The CDR3 is 14 amino acids long, termini counted. Germline CDR1 is LNHNV and CDR2 is YYDKDF (reference sequence). CDR3 residues: CATSILDNDYGYTF.

The rearrangement uses TRBV21-1 and TRBJ2-5; TRBD1, as called in the table, went unchecked against the DNA. TRBV21-1 is a documented pseudogene. The CDR3 sequence is 15 residues long. The CDR3 bases are TGTGCCAGCAGCAGCATCCGGGACATCCAAGAGACCCAGTACTTC. Translating it yields CASSSIRDIQETQYF.

In this sample, this clonotype turned up a few times. This chain joins TRBV18 and TRBJ2-2; no definite D call. Trimming left V 0 bases short and J 2 bases short, with 7 bases between. Germline CDR1 and CDR2: KGHSH and LQKENI. There are 15 residues in the CDR3. CDR3 amino acids: CASSPPIPNTGELFF. CDR3 in DNA: TGTGCCAGCTCACCACCGATACCTAACACCGGGGAGCTGTTTTTT. The full variable domain, with the rest looked up from reference TRBV18 and TRBJ2-2, is NAGVMQNPRHLVRRRGQEARLRCSPMKGHSHVYWYRQLPEEGLKFMVYLQKENIIDESGMPKERFSAEFPKEGPSILRIQQVVRGDSAAYFCASSPPIPNTGELFFGEGSRLTVL.

Sample share makes this clonotype medium-sized. The chain recombines TRBV11-2 with TRBJ1-1; D uncertain. The V and J ends lost 1 base and 10 bases respectively, with 16 bases between them. The CDR3 spans 14 residues. The germline gives CDR1 SGHAT, CDR2 FQNNGV. CDR3 nucleotide sequence: TGTGCCAGCAGCTTAGGGGGAGGGCCCGAGGGAGCTTTCTTT. This codes for CASSLGGGPEGAFF.

This clonotype was counted many times. This chain uses TRBV20-1 with TRBJ1-5; maybe TRBD1 (6 bases). This CDR3 region has 17 residues. V was cut by 1 base and J by 0 bases, with 16 bases left in between. Germline V lookup: CDR1 DFQATT, CDR2 SNEGSKA (reference sequence). The CDR3 region has the DNA TGCAGTGCTAGAGCCGGGGGCGCTGGGTATAGCAATCAGCCCCAGCATTTT. This sequence encodes CSARAGGAGYSNQPQHF.

Points on this clonotype: A read error may be the cause here, since a much bigger clone is one base away. The rearrangement joins TRBV10-1 to TRBJ2-5; 8 nucleotides line up with TRBD1. There are 16 residues in the CDR3. CDR1 is WNHNN, CDR2 SYGVQD, per germline (reference sequence). In DNA, the CDR3 is TGCGCCTGCAGTGAGCGCGGCAGGGGGCTTGGAGAGACCCAGTACTTC. Translation: CACSERGRGLGETQYF.

This clonotype was observed a few times. The CDR3 loop reads CASRTSGGAGYNEQFF. As DNA, the CDR3 is TGTGCCAGCAGAACAAGCGGGGGGGCCGGGTACAATGAGCAGTTCTTC. The rearrangement links TRBV6-5 to TRBJ2-1; 10 bases fit TRBD2. Trimming cost V 6 bases and J 4 bases; bases outside gene matches: 9. CDR1 and CDR2 (germline): MNHEY, SVGAGI. The CDR3 is 16 residues long.

This clonotype has only a few counts. This chain connects TRBV5-1 to TRBJ2-7; either TRBD1 or TRBD2 may fit D (5 bases each). Germline-derived CDR1 and CDR2 are SGHRS and YFSETQ. This CDR3 contains 15 residues. V dropped 2 bases and J dropped 1 base, with 13 bases sitting between them. CDR3 in DNA: TGCGCCAGCAGCTTCCGGGACCCACAATCCTACGAGCAGTACTTC. Protein product: CASSFRDPQSYEQYF.